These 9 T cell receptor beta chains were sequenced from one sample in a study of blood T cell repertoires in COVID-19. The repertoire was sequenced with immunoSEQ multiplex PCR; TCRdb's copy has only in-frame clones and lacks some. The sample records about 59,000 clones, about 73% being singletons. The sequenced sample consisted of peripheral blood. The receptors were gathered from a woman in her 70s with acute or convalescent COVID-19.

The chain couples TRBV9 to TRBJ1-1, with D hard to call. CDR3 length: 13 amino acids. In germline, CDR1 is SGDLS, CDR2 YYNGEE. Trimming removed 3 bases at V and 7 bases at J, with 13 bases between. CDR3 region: CASSDPLEGEAFF. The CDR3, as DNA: TGTGCCAGCAGCGACCCTCTAGAGGGTGAAGCTTTCTTT. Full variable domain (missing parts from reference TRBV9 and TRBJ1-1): DSGVTQTPKHLITATGQRVTLRCSPRSGDLSVYWYQQSLDQGLQFLIQYYNGEERAKGNILERFSAQQFPDLHSELNLSSLELGDSALYFCASSDPLEGEAFFGQGTRLTVV.

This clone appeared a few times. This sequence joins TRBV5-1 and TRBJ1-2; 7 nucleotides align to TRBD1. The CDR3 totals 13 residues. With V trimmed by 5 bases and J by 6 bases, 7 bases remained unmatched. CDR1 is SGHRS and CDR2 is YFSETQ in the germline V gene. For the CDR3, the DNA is TGCGCCAGCAGTTCCACAGGGGCCGATGGCTACACCTTC. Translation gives CASSSTGADGYTF.

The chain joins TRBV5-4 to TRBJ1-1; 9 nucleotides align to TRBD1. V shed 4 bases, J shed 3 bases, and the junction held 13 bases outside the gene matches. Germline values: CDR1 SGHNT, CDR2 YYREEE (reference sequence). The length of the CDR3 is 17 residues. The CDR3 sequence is CASSLLGTGKTYTEAFF. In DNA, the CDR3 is TGTGCCAGCAGCCTACTGGGGACAGGGAAGACGTACACTGAAGCTTTCTTT.

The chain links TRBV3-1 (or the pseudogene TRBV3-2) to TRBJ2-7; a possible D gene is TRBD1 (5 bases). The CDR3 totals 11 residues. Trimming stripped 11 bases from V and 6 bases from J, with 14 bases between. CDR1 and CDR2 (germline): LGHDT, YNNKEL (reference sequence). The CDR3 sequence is CALPQGCEQYV. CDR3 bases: TGTGCCCTCCCCCAGGGATGCGAGCAGTACGTC.

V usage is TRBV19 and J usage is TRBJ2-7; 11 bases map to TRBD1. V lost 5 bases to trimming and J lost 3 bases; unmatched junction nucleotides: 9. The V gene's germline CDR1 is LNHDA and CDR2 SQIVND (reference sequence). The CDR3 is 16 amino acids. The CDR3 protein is CASSPFTGTGGYEQYF. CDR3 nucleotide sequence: TGTGCCAGTAGTCCCTTTACCGGGACAGGGGGCTACGAGCAGTACTTC.

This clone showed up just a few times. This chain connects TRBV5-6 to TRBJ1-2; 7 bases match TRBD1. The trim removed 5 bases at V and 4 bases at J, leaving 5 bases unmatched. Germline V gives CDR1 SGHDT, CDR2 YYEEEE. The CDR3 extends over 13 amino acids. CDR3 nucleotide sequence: TGTGCCAGCAGTTCGGGACAGCCCTATGGCTACACCTTC. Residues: CASSSGQPYGYTF.

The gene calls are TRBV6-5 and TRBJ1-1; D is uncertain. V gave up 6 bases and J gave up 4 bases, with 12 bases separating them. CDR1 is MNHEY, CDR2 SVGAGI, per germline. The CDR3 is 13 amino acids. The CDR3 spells CASSPLRGTEAFF. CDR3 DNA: TGTGCCAGCAGCCCCCTTAGAGGCACTGAAGCTTTCTTT.

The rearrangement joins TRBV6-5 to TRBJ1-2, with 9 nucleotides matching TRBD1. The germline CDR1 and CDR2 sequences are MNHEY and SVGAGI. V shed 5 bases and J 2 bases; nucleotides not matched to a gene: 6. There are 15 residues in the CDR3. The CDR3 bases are TGTGCCAGCAGTAACAGGGGGCTCCTAAACTATGGCTACACCTTC. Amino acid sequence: CASSNRGLLNYGYTF.

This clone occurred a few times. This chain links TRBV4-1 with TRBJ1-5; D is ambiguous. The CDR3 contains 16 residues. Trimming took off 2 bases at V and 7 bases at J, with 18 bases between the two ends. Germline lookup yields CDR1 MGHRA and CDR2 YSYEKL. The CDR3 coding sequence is TGCGCCAGCAGCCAATTCCTCGTTAGAGGGAGACAGCCCCAGCATTTT. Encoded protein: CASSQFLVRGRQPQHF.